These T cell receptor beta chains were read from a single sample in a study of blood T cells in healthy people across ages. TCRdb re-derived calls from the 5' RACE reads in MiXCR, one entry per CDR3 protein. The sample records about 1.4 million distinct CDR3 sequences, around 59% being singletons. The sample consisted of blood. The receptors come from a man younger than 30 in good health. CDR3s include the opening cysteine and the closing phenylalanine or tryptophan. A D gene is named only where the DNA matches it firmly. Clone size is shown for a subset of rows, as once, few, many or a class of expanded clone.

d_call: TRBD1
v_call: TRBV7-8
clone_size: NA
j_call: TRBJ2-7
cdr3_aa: CASSQSDRGPYEQYF
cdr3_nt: TGTGCCAGCAGCCAATCGGACAGGGGGCCCTACGAGCAGTACTTC

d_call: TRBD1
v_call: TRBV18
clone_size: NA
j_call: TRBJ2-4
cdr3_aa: CASSPRFRGLAKNIQYF
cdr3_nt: TGTGCCAGCTCACCACGGTTCAGGGGGCTTGCCAAAAACATTCAGTACTTC

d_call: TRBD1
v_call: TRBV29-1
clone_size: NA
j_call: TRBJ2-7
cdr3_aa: CSVDIGGDSYEQYF
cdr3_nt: TGCAGCGTTGATATAGGGGGCGACTCCTACGAGCAGTACTTC

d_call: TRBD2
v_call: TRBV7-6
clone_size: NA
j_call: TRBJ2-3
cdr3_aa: CASSRGGGADTQYF
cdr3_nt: TGTGCCAGCAGTCGCGGGGGGGGCGCAGATACGCAGTATTTT

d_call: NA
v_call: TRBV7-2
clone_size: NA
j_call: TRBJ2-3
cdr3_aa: CASSPGTRMSTQYF
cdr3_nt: TGTGCCAGCAGCCCCGGGACCAGAATGAGTACGCAGTATTTT

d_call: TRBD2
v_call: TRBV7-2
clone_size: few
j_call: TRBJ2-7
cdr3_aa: CASSWTSGGLRSYEQYF
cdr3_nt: TGTGCCAGCAGCTGGACTAGCGGGGGGCTGCGCTCCTACGAGCAGTACTTC

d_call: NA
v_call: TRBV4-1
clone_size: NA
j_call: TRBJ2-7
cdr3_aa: CASSPGRGSSYEQYF
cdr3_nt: TGCGCCAGCAGCCCTGGACGGGGGAGCTCCTACGAGCAGTACTTC

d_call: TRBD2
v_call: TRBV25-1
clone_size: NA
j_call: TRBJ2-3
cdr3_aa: CASRLTSGQDTQYF
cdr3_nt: TGTGCCAGCAGGTTGACTAGCGGACAAGATACGCAGTATTTT

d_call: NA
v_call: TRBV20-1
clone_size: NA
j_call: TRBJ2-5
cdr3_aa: CSALNIQETQYF
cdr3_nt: TGCAGTGCTTTAAATATCCAAGAGACCCAGTACTTC

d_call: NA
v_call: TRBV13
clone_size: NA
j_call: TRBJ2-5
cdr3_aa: CASSPLAEQYF
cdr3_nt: TGTGCCAGCAGCCCACTGGCTGAGCAGTACTTC

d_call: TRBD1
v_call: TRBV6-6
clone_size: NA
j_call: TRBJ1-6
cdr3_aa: CASSYRDRVSPLHF
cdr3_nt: TGTGCCAGCAGCTACCGGGACAGGGTTTCACCCCTCCACTTT

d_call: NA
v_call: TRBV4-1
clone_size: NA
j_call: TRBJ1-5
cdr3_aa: CASSQTGTTQHF
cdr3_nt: TGCGCCAGCAGCCAAACGGGGACAACCCAGCATTTT

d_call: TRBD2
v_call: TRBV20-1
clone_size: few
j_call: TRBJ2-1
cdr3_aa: CSAKDGRGYNEQFF
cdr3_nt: TGCAGTGCGAAAGACGGGAGGGGATACAATGAGCAGTTCTTC

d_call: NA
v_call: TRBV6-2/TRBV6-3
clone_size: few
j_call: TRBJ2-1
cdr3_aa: CASSWLGYNEQFF
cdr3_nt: TGTGCCAGCAGTTGGTTGGGGTACAATGAGCAGTTCTTC

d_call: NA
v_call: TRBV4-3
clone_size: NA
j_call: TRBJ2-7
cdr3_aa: CASSQDLQKTYEQYF
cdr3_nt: TGCGCCAGCAGCCAAGATTTACAGAAAACCTACGAGCAGTACTTC

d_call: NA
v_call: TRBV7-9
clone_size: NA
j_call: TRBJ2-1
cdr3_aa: CASSPQTGTYNEQFF
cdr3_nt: TGTGCCAGCAGCCCACAGACAGGGACTTACAATGAGCAGTTCTTC

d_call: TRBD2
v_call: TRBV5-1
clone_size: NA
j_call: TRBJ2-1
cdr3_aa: CASSLEGTGRAYNEQFF
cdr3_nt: TGCGCCAGCAGCTTGGAGGGCACCGGGAGGGCTTACAATGAGCAGTTCTTC

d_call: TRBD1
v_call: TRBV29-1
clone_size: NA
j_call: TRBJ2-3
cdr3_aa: CSTSRGQTSSTDTQYF
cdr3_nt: TGCAGCACCTCTAGGGGACAGACCTCTAGCACAGATACGCAGTATTTT

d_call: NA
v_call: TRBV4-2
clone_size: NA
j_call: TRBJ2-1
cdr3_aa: CASSQEDSGVNNEQFF
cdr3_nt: TGTGCCAGCAGCCAAGAAGATAGCGGCGTCAACAATGAGCAGTTCTTC

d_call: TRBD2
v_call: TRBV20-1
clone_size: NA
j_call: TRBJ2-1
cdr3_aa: CSARTSGGVWNEQFF
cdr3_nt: TGCAGTGCACGGACTAGCGGGGGGGTTTGGAATGAGCAGTTCTTC

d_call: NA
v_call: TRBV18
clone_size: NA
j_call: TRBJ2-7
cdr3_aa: CASSPRQTSSYEQYF
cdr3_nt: TGTGCCAGCTCACCAAGGCAGACAAGCTCCTACGAGCAGTACTTC

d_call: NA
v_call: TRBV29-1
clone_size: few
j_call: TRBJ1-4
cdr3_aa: CSAAARGEEKLFF
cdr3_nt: TGCAGCGCCGCTGCCCGGGGGGAGGAAAAACTGTTTTTT

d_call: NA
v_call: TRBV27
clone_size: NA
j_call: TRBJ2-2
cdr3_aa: CASSLRQGILGELFF
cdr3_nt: TGTGCCAGCAGTTTAAGGCAGGGGATTCTCGGGGAGCTGTTTTTT

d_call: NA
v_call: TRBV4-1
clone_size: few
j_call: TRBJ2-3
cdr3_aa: CASSLLTGDTQYF
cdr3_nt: TGCGCCAGCAGCCTTTTGACGGGAGATACGCAGTATTTT

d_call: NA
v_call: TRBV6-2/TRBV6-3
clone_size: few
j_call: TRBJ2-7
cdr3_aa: CASIYEQYF
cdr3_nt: TGTGCCAGCATCTACGAGCAGTACTTC

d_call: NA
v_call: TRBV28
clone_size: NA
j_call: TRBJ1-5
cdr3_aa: CASRPQRRRHQPQHF
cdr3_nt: TGTGCCAGCAGACCCCAAAGGCGGCGTCATCAGCCCCAGCATTTT

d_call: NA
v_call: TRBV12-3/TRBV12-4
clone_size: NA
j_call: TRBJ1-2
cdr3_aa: CASSGTFDGYTF
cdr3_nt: TGTGCCAGCAGCGGGACGTTCGATGGCTACACCTTC

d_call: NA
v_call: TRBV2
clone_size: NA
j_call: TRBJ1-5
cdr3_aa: CASKLSGARNQPQHF
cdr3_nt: TGTGCCAGCAAACTTTCCGGGGCAAGAAATCAGCCCCAGCATTTT

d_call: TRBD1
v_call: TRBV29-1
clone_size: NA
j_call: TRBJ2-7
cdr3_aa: CSVRGQASSYEQYF
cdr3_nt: TGCAGCGTTCGCGGACAGGCGAGCTCCTACGAGCAGTACTTC

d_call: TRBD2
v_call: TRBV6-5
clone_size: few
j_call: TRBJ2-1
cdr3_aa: CASSETSGLYNEQFF
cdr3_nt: TGTGCCAGCAGTGAGACTAGCGGGCTCTACAATGAGCAGTTCTTC

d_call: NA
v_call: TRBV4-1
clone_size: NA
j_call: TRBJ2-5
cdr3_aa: CASSHLHAQETQYF
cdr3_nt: TGCGCCAGCAGCCACCTACACGCGCAAGAGACCCAGTACTTC

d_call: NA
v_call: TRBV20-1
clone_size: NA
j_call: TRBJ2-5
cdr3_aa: CSARRTTDNEQYF
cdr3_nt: TGCAGTGCTAGACGGACTACCGACAATGAGCAGTACTTC

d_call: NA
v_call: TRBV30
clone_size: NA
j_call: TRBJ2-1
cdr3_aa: CAWSRVSNEQFF
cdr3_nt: TGTGCCTGGAGTAGAGTTTCAAATGAGCAGTTCTTC

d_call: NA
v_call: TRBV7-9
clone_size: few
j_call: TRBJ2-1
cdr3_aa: CASSLVQRLDEQFF
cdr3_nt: TGTGCCAGCAGCTTAGTGCAGCGGCTCGATGAGCAGTTCTTC

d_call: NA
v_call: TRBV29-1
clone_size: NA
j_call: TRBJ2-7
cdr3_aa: CSVGIRAGPYEQYF
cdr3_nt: TGCAGCGTTGGAATACGAGCAGGGCCCTACGAGCAGTACTTC

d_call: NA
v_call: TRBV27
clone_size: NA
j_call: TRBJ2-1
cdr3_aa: CASSSRQVYNEQFF
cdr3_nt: TGTGCCAGCAGTTCCCGACAGGTTTACAATGAGCAGTTCTTC

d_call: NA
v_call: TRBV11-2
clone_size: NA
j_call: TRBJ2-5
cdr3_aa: CASSFILKETQYF
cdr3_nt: TGTGCCAGCAGCTTTATACTCAAAGAGACCCAGTACTTC

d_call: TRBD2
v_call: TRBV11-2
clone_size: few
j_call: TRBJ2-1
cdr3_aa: CASSSSGAYNEQFF
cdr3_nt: TGTGCCAGCAGCTCTAGCGGGGCCTACAATGAGCAGTTCTTC

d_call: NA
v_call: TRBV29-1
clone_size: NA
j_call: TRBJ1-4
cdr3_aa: CSALTGWGEKLFF
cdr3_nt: TGCAGCGCCCTTACAGGGTGGGGTGAAAAACTGTTTTTT

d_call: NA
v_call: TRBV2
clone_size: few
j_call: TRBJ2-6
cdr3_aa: CASSEWDLGRGTSGANVLTF
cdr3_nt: TGTGCCAGCAGTGAATGGGATTTGGGCAGGGGAACATCTGGGGCCAACGTCCTGACTTTC

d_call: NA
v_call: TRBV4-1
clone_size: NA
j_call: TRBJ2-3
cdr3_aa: CASSQAGRGTDTQYF
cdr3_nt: TGCGCCAGCAGCCAAGCGGGGAGAGGCACAGATACGCAGTATTTT

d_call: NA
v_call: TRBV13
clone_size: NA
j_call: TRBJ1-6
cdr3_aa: CASSLRGVGISPLHF
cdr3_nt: TGTGCCAGCAGCTTAAGGGGGGTGGGGATTTCACCCCTCCACTTT

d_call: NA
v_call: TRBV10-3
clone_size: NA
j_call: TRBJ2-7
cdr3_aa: CAITVPNMGVGYEQYF
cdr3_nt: TGTGCCATTACAGTCCCCAACATGGGGGTAGGCTACGAGCAGTACTTC

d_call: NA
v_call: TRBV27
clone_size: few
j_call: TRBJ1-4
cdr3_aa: CASSIQAGGVLFF
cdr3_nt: TGTGCCAGCAGTATACAAGCAGGAGGGGTACTGTTTTTT

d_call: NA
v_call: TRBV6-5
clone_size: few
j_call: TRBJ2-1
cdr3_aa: CASSLDWGEQFF
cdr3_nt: TGTGCCAGCAGCCTCGACTGGGGTGAGCAGTTCTTC